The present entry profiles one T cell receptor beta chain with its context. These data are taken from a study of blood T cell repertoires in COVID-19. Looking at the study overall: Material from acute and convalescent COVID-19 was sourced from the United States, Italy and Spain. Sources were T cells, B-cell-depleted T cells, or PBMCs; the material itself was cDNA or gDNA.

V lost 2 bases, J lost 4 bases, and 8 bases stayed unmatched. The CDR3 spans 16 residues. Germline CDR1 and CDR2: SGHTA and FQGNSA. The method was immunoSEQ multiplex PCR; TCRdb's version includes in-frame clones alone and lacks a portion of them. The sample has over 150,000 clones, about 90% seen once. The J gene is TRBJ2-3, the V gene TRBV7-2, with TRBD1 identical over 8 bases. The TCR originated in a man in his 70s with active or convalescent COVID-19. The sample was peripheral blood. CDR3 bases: TGTGCCAGCAGCTTAAGACAGGGGAGGATCGCAGATACGCAGTATTTT. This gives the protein CASSLRQGRIADTQYF.